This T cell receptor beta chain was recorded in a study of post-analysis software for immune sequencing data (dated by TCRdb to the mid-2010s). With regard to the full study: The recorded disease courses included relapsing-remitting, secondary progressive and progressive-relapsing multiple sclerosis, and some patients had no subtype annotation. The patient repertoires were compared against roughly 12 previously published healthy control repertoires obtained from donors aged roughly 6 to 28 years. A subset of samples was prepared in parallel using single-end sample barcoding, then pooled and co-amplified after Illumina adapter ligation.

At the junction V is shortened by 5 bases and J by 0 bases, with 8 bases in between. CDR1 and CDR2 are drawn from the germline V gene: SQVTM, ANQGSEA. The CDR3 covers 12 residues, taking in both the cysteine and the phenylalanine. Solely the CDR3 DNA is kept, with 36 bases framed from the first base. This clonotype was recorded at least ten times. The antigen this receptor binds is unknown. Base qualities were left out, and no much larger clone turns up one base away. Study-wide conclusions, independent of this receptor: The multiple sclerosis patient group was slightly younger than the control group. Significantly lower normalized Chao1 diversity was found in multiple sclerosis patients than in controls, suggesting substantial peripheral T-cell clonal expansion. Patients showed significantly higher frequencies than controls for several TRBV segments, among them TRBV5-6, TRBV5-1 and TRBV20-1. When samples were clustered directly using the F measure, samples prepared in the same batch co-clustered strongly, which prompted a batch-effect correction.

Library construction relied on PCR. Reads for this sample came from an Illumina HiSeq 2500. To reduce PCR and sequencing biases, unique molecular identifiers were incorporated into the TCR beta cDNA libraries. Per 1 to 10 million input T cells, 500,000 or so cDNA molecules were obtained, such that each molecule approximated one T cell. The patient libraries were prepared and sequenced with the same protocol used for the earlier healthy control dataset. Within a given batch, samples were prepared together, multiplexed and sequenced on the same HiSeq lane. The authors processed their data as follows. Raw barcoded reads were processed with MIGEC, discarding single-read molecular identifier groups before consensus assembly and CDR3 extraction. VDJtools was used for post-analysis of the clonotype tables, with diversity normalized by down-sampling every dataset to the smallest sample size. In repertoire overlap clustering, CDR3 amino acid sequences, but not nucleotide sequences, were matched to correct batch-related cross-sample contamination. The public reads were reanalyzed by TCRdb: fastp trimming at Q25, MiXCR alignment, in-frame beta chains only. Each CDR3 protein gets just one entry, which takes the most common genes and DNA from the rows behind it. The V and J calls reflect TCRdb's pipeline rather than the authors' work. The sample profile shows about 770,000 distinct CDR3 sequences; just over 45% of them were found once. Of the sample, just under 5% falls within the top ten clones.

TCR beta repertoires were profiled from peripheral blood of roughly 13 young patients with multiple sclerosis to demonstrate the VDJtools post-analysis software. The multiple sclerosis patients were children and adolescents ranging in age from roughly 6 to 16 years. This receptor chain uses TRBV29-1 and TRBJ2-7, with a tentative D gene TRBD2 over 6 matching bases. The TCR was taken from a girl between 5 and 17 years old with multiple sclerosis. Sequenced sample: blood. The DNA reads TGCAGCGTTAGCGGGTCCTCCTACGAGCAGTACTTC. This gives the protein CSVSGSSYEQYF.